Listed below are T cell receptor beta chains from one sample, sequenced in a study of cytomegalovirus exposure and HLA in healthy donors. Sequencing was performed with immunoSEQ multiplex PCR; in TCRdb, only in-frame clones are kept and a portion is missing. The sample shows about 160,000 clones, 70% to 80% of them seen only once. Sequenced: PBMCs. All receptors come from a human donor in good health. CDR3s include the opening cysteine and the closing phenylalanine or tryptophan. D genes are given only for firm matches. The size entry is marked missing in some rows and otherwise reads once, few, many or a size class.

>TRBD1|TRBJ2-1|TRBV6-9|NA
CASIGQGASQFF
TGTGCCAGCATTGGACAGGGGGCTTCGCAGTTCTTC
>NA|TRBJ2-1|TRBV7-2|NA
CASSFQREQDEQFF
TGTGCCAGCAGCTTCCAGAGGGAGCAAGACGAGCAGTTCTTC
>NA|TRBJ1-5|TRBV6-5|NA
CASAQGSGNQPQHF
TGTGCCAGTGCACAGGGTTCTGGCAATCAGCCCCAGCATTTT
>NA|TRBJ2-1|TRBV7-2|NA
CASSDTRTGFYNEQFF
TGTGCCAGCAGCGACACGCGGACTGGCTTCTACAATGAGCAGTTCTTC
>NA|TRBJ1-4|TRBV10-3|NA
CAISESSGEKLFF
TGTGCCATCAGTGAGTCGTCCGGTGAAAAACTGTTTTTT
>NA|TRBJ2-1|TRBV27|NA
CASSFPGGGEQFF
TGTGCCAGCAGTTTCCCAGGGGGAGGTGAGCAGTTCTTC
>TRBD1|TRBJ1-5|TRBV30|NA
CAWSVDRVGQPQHF
TGTGCCTGGAGCGTCGACAGGGTCGGTCAGCCCCAGCATTTT
>NA|TRBJ2-1|TRBV7-9|NA
CASSPTAGDNEQFF
TGTGCCAGCAGCCCCACTGCCGGGGACAATGAGCAGTTCTTC
>TRBD1|TRBJ1-1|TRBV5-6|NA
CASSTDRGDTEAFF
TGTGCCAGCAGCACAGACAGGGGGGACACTGAAGCTTTCTTT
>NA|TRBJ2-1|TRBV18|NA
CASSPNPEYNEQFF
TGTGCCAGCTCACCAAACCCGGAGTACAATGAGCAGTTCTTC
>NA|TRBJ1-1|TRBV9|NA
CASSPRRNTNTEAFF
TGTGCCAGCAGCCCTCGGAGAAATACGAACACTGAAGCTTTCTTT
>TRBD2|TRBJ2-3|TRBV2|NA
CASKAGADTQYF
TGTGCCAGCAAGGCGGGAGCAGATACGCAGTATTTT
>NA|TRBJ1-2|TRBV27|NA
CARVGGPKRTF
TGTGCCAGGGTGGGCGGGCCGAAACGTACCTTC
>TRBD1|TRBJ1-5|TRBV6-6|once
CASSYSTGGNQPQHF
TGTGCCAGCAGTTACTCGACAGGGGGCAATCAGCCCCAGCATTTT
>TRBD1|TRBJ1-3|TRBV30|NA
CAFGQGAGNTIYF
TGTGCCTTTGGACAGGGGGCTGGAAACACCATATATTTT
>TRBD2|TRBJ2-1|TRBV4-3|NA
CASSQDLQGTAGGPLGFF
TGCGCCAGCAGCCAAGATCTTCAGGGAACAGCGGGAGGGCCCCTGGGGTTCTTC
>TRBD1|TRBJ1-1|TRBV5-6|NA
CASSLRQGVTEAFF
TGTGCCAGCAGCTTGAGGCAGGGGGTCACTGAAGCTTTCTTT
>TRBD2|TRBJ2-5|TRBV7-2|NA
CASSSMAGGTGIQYF
TGTGCCAGCAGCTCCATGGCGGGGGGAACTGGTATCCAGTACTTC
>NA|TRBJ1-2|TRBV14|once
CASSQDTGNNYGYTF
TGTGCCAGCAGCCAAGATACAGGGAATAACTATGGCTACACCTTC
>NA|TRBJ2-4|TRBV10-3|NA
CAISANRELAKNIQYF
TGTGCCATCAGTGCGAACAGGGAACTAGCCAAAAACATTCAGTACTTC
>TRBD2|TRBJ2-3|TRBV28|NA
CASSLLTSGRMQYF
TGTGCCAGCAGTTTATTGACTAGCGGGAGGATGCAGTATTTT
>NA|TRBJ2-2|TRBV19|few
CASQTNTGELFF
TGTGCCTCACAGACGAACACCGGGGAGCTGTTTTTT